Listed here are 32 T cell receptor beta chains from one sample, sequenced in a study of blood T cell repertoires in COVID-19. Sequencing used immunoSEQ multiplex PCR; TCRdb keeps in-frame clones, though not all of them. Of some 210,000 clones in the sample, 80% to 95% were seen once. The source material was peripheral blood. Source of these receptors: a man aged 60 to 69 with COVID-19, enrolled during active disease.

With regard to this clone: An end of the junction does not agree with germline; a read error may underlie this. The rearrangement uses TRBV2 and TRBJ1-2; 7 bases line up with TRBD1. CDR1 is SNHLY, CDR2 FYNNEI, per germline. The CDR3 runs 11 residues. The CDR3 DNA follows: TGTGCCAGCAGTAGACAGGGTGGCAACACCTTC. Translation gives CASSRQGGNTF.

This chain joins TRBV7-9 and TRBJ2-2, with 7 bases fitting TRBD2. V lost 5 bases, J lost 8 bases, and 11 bases stayed unmatched. The CDR3 covers 15 residues. Germline V lookup: CDR1 SEHNR, CDR2 FQNEAQ (reference sequence). CDR3 DNA: TGTGCCAGCAGCAAGCCGGGACTACAAGATGGGGAGCTGTTTTTT. This translates into CASSKPGLQDGELFF.

V is TRBV5-4 and J is TRBJ1-2; TRBD1 matches at 9 bases. CDR1 is SGHNT and CDR2 is YYREEE in the germline V gene (reference sequence). V gave up 3 bases and J gave up 0 bases; unmatched junction bases: 6. The CDR3 is 16 residues long. CDR3 DNA: TGTGCCAGCAGCTCAGTAACAGGGGGCGCTAACTATGGCTACACCTTC. Amino acid sequence: CASSSVTGGANYGYTF.

The chain recombines TRBV5-5 with TRBJ1-4; 10 positions match TRBD1. Germline lookup yields CDR1 SGHKS and CDR2 YYEKEE (reference sequence). The V segment lost 1 base and the J segment 9 bases; nucleotides outside the gene matches: 9. The CDR3 runs to 16 residues. CDR3 sequence (DNA): TGTGCCAGCAGCTTGCAGGGGGGGACAGGGGCCCAAAAACTGTTTTTT. Translation gives CASSLQGGTGAQKLFF.

This chain joins TRBV7-9 and TRBJ2-7; the match to TRBD1 covers 8 bases. The CDR3 is 15 residues long. Losses at the gene ends were 5 bases for V and 2 bases for J; bases not matched to a gene: 8. CDR1 and CDR2 from the germline V gene are SEHNR and FQNEAQ (reference sequence). CDR3 loop: CASSPRQGLTYEQYF. CDR3 DNA: TGTGCCAGCAGCCCGCGACAGGGGCTTACCTACGAGCAGTACTTC.

The chain combines TRBV19 with TRBJ2-1; 10 nucleotides agree with TRBD2. Germline CDR1 and CDR2: LNHDA and SQIVND (reference sequence). Unmatched junction bases numbered 16, after V lost 5 bases and J lost 12 bases. The CDR3 spans 16 residues. The DNA of the CDR3 is TGTGCCAGTAGTGCCGTAGCGGGAGGAGGGGGTTGGGGGCAGTTCTTC. Protein: CASSAVAGGGGWGQFF.

The chain combines TRBV5-6 with TRBJ1-1; no definite D call. Trimming cost V 1 base and J 4 bases, with 14 bases left between them. Germline CDR1 and CDR2: SGHDT and YYEEEE. The CDR3 runs to 15 residues. The CDR3 loop is CASSLRTSSGTEAFF. The CDR3 DNA is TGTGCCAGCAGCTTGCGGACGTCCAGCGGCACTGAAGCTTTCTTT.

The genes are TRBV12-3 or TRBV12-4 and TRBJ1-2; 8 bases line up with TRBD1. The CDR3 has 13 amino acids. V dropped 4 bases and J dropped 6; count of bases not matched to a gene: 4. The CDR3 reads CASSWTGKNGYTF. The CDR3 coding sequence is TGTGCCAGCAGTTGGACAGGGAAGAATGGCTACACCTTC.

The gene calls are TRBV9 and TRBJ2-7, with D possibly being TRBD1 (7 bases). CDR3 length: 14 amino acids. Trimming took 6 bases from V and 5 from J, leaving 18 bases between them. The germline CDR1 and CDR2 sequences are SGDLS and YYNGEE. CDR3 bases: TGTGCCAGCAACCAGGGGGGACCCGGGCACGAGCAGTACTTC. This codes for CASNQGGPGHEQYF.

The J gene is TRBJ2-1, the V gene TRBV19; 14 positions agree with TRBD2. There are 16 residues in the CDR3. Germline CDR1 LNHDA, CDR2 SQIVND (reference sequence). J lost 10 bases, V lost 2 bases, and 7 bases had no gene match. In nucleotides, the CDR3 is TGTGCCAGTAGTATATCCCGACTAGCGGGAGGGGTAGAGCAGTTCTTC. Its translation: CASSISRLAGGVEQFF.

J is TRBJ1-6 and V is TRBV10-2; no definite D call. CDR1 is WSHSY, CDR2 SAAADI, per germline. The V gene lost 0 bases and the J gene lost 9 bases, with 12 bases spanning the gap. The CDR3 loop spans 15 amino acids. The CDR3 DNA follows: TGCGCCAGCAGTGAGTCAGGCGGGAGGTCTTCACCCCTCCACTTT. Residues: CASSESGGRSSPLHF.

V gene TRBV6-5 combines with J gene TRBJ2-3; D is perhaps TRBD2 (5 bases). The germline CDR1 and CDR2 sequences are MNHEY and SVGAGI. V was shortened by 0 bases and J by 6 bases, with 13 bases between the two germline ends. This CDR3 is 15 amino acids long. The CDR3, as DNA: TGTGCCAGCAGTTACTCCGCTAACACGGGGGATACGCAGTATTTT. Residues: CASSYSANTGDTQYF.

The chain recombines TRBV6-6 with TRBJ1-4; TRBD1 is a possible D gene (6 bases). This CDR3 comprises 15 residues. Between the trimmed V and J ends, which lost 7 bases and 4 bases, there was a span of 16 bases. Germline loops: CDR1 MNHNY, CDR2 SVGAGI (reference sequence). The CDR3 protein is CASKPRGAYNEKLFF. In nucleotides, the CDR3 is TGTGCCAGCAAACCCAGGGGAGCCTATAATGAAAAACTGTTTTTT.

The gene calls are TRBV24-1 and TRBJ1-5; 9 positions agree with TRBD1. After removal of 4 bases from V and 4 bases from J, the junction contained 4 bases not matched to a gene. The CDR3 covers 15 residues. CDR1 KGHDR and CDR2 SFDVKD come from the germline V gene. The DNA of the CDR3 is TGTGCCACCAGTGACGACGGGACAGGGAATCAGCCCCAGCATTTT. Translation: CATSDDGTGNQPQHF.

The gene calls are TRBV19 and TRBJ1-5; D is unclear. The germline V gene encodes CDR1 LNHDA and CDR2 SQIVND (reference sequence). The CDR3 contains 15 residues. Trimming took 6 bases from V and 2 from J, leaving 14 bases between them. CDR3 protein: CASSARQSGNQPQHF. The CDR3 nucleotides are TGTGCCAGTAGCGCAAGACAATCAGGCAATCAGCCCCAGCATTTT.

The V and J genes are TRBV28 and TRBJ2-7; weak D call: TRBD1 (6 bases). V was shortened by 4 bases and J by 4 bases, with 17 bases between the two germline ends. CDR3 length: 15 residues. Per germline, CDR1 MDHEN and CDR2 SYDVKM. The CDR3 is CASSSGDRSEYEQYF. In nucleotides, the CDR3 is TGTGCCAGCAGTTCAGGGGATCGCTCCGAATACGAGCAGTACTTC.

In regard to this clone: Other DNA sequences in the sample encode the same CDR3. The chain couples TRBV5-1 to TRBJ2-3, with 10 bases identical to TRBD2. The CDR3 loop spans 16 amino acids. J was trimmed by 1 base and V by 0 bases; bases with no gene match: 2. Germline lookup yields CDR1 SGHRS and CDR2 YFSETQ. The CDR3 region has the DNA TGCGCCAGCAGCTTGGTCCTAGCGGGGGGCACAGATACGCAGTATTTT. Its protein is CASSLVLAGGTDTQYF.

A single count supports this clone. V gene TRBV5-1 combines with J gene TRBJ2-4; 10 bases match TRBD2. J was trimmed by 8 bases and V by 0 bases; bases with no gene match: 8. The V gene's germline CDR1 is SGHRS and CDR2 YFSETQ. The CDR3 contains 16 residues. The CDR3 sequence is CASSLEGLANPDIQYF. The CDR3 region has the DNA TGCGCCAGCAGCTTGGAGGGACTAGCGAACCCAGACATTCAGTACTTC.

This rearrangement joins TRBV11-2 to TRBJ1-6; 9 bases map to TRBD1. The junction had 6 bases not matched to a gene; V was cut back by 7 bases and J by 8 bases. CDR3 size: 14 residues. The germline gives CDR1 SGHAT, CDR2 FQNNGV. The CDR3 nucleotides read TGTGCCAGCACGGGACAGGGACGCTATTCACCCCTCCACTTT. Amino acids: CASTGQGRYSPLHF.

V gene TRBV6-5 combines with J gene TRBJ1-1, with a weak D call TRBD1 (5 bases). The CDR3 is 15 residues long. V dropped 4 bases and J dropped 5 bases, with 17 bases sitting between them. CDR1 is MNHEY, CDR2 SVGAGI, per germline. The CDR3 DNA sequence: TGTGCCAGCAGTTCGGAGGGACCTGGTCGGACTGAAGCTTTCTTT. Its protein is CASSSEGPGRTEAFF.

The chain combines TRBV19 with TRBJ2-1; D perhaps matches TRBD1 (8 bases). CDR3 length: 20 residues. Germline V gene sequence: CDR1 LNHDA, CDR2 SQIVND (reference sequence). V was cut by 0 bases and J by 0 bases, with 21 bases left in between. The CDR3 nucleotides read TGTGCCAGTAGTATAGATCGGAGGTTAAGCGGGACAGGCTCCTACAATGAGCAGTTCTTC. Translated, it gives CASSIDRRLSGTGSYNEQFF.

The chain employs TRBV5-1 and TRBJ2-7, with D tentatively TRBD2 (5 bases). Looked up from germline, CDR1 is SGHRS and CDR2 is YFSETQ. V gave up 5 bases and J gave up 2 bases, with 20 bases separating them. The CDR3 totals 16 residues. CDR3 DNA: TGCGCCAGCAGGCTTGAACCCTATAGCGCCGCCTACGAGCAGTACTTC. Protein: CASRLEPYSAAYEQYF.

This chain joins TRBV29-1 and TRBJ2-5; tentatively, D is TRBD2 (6 bases). The V end was cut by 4 bases, the J end by 6 bases, with 12 bases between. The germline V gene encodes CDR1 SQVTM and CDR2 ANQGSEA. There are 12 residues in the CDR3. CDR3 bases: TGCAGCGTTGGGGGGGAGCGAAAGACCCAGTACTTC. It yields the protein CSVGGERKTQYF.

V and J are TRBV7-9 and TRBJ1-2; possible D gene TRBD1, 5 bases. The germline gives CDR1 SEHNR, CDR2 FQNEAQ (reference sequence). V dropped 5 bases and J dropped 6 bases, with 16 bases sitting between them. The CDR3 contains 14 residues. CDR3 in amino acids: CASSRGTTDNGYTF. CDR3 in DNA: TGTGCCAGCAGCCGCGGGACGACGGATAATGGCTACACCTTC.

This chain joins TRBV6-2 or TRBV6-3 and TRBJ2-7; 8 bases match TRBD1. The trim removed 4 bases at V and 5 bases at J, leaving 4 bases unmatched. CDR3 length equals 13 residues. CDR1 is MNHEY, CDR2 SVGEGT, per germline. CDR3 sequence (DNA): TGTGCCAGCAGTTGGAGGACAGGGAACGAGCAGTACTTC. It codes for CASSWRTGNEQYF.

The gene calls are TRBV2 and TRBJ2-3; TRBD2 matches 8 bases. Germline assignment: CDR1 SNHLY and CDR2 FYNNEI. The CDR3 totals 13 residues. The trim removed 11 bases at V and 1 base at J, leaving 5 bases unmatched. The CDR3 is CASQTSGTDTQYF. As DNA, the CDR3 is TGTGCCTCGCAGACTAGCGGCACAGATACGCAGTATTTT.

The chain is built from TRBV7-9 and TRBJ1-2; D remains ambiguous. V shed 8 bases and J shed 3 bases, with 10 bases lying between them. The CDR3 has 12 amino acids. CDR1 and CDR2 from the germline V gene are SEHNR and FQNEAQ (reference sequence). CDR3 region: CASATEYYGYTF. In DNA, the CDR3 is TGTGCCAGCGCAACAGAATACTATGGCTACACCTTC.

The rearrangement links TRBV6-4 to TRBJ1-2; no reliable D call. Germline V gene lookup returns CDR1 MRHNA and CDR2 SNTAGT. This CDR3 comprises 15 residues. Deletions cut 3 bases from V and 0 bases from J, with 11 bases between. CDR3 loop: CASSEEAGANYGYTF. CDR3 nucleotides: TGTGCCAGCAGTGAAGAGGCCGGGGCTAACTATGGCTACACCTTC.

This sequence joins TRBV2 and TRBJ1-1; 8 bases line up with TRBD1. From germline, CDR1 is SNHLY and CDR2 FYNNEI. The CDR3 has 17 residues. The junction had 12 bases not matched to a gene; V was cut back by 6 bases and J by 0 bases. The CDR3 region is CASRRDRRMAVNTEAFF. The CDR3 DNA follows: TGTGCCAGCAGGAGGGACAGGCGTATGGCCGTGAACACTGAAGCTTTCTTT.

The genes are TRBV4-1 and TRBJ2-2, with 9 bases identical to TRBD1. Germline assignment: CDR1 MGHRA and CDR2 YSYEKL. After removal of 4 bases from V and 3 bases from J, the junction contained 3 bases not matched to a gene. This CDR3 has 15 residues. The CDR3 protein is CASSLRDRDTGELFF. CDR3 DNA sequence: TGCGCCAGCAGCCTCCGGGACAGGGACACCGGGGAGCTGTTTTTT.

The chain employs TRBV7-2 and TRBJ2-5; 7 positions match TRBD1. The V gene end was trimmed by 1 base and the J gene end by 4 bases; junction bases not matched to a gene: 9. The CDR3 sequence is 16 residues long. From germline, CDR1 is SGHTA and CDR2 FQGNSA. The CDR3 region is CASSLGSRGRGETQYF. The CDR3, as DNA: TGTGCCAGCAGCTTAGGATCAAGGGGGCGCGGAGAGACCCAGTACTTC.

The chain employs TRBV24-1 and TRBJ2-3, with a weak D call TRBD2 (5 bases). Per the germline V gene, CDR1 is KGHDR and CDR2 is SFDVKD. CDR3 length: 16 residues. The V and J ends lost 5 bases and 2 bases respectively, with 16 bases between them. CDR3 DNA sequence: TGTGCCACCAGTGTAGAAGGTAGCGACTACACAGATACGCAGTATTTT. Translation: CATSVEGSDYTDTQYF.